The rows below give T cell receptor beta chains drawn from one sample of a study of T cells in Graves' hyperthyroidism and ophthalmopathy. One entry per CDR3 protein results from TCRdb running MiXCR on the multiplex PCR reads. The top ten hold around 12% of the sample, which has hundreds of thousands of distinct CDR3 sequences, 13% to 15% seen once. Material for sequencing was blood. The receptors shown here come from a woman aged 45-65 years with Graves' ophthalmopathy. Both conserved end residues are part of each CDR3. D genes are given only for firm matches. The size field is filled for only some rows; it gives once, few, many or a size class.

size	D	V	J	CDR3	DNA
many	NA	TRBV7-2	TRBJ2-7	CASSDDGEQYF	TGTGCCAGCAGCGACGACGGGGAGCAGTACTTC
NA	TRBD1	TRBV6-2/TRBV6-3	TRBJ2-7	CASSYSIGTGTYEQYF	TGTGCCAGCAGTTACTCGATCGGGACAGGAACCTACGAGCAGTACTTC
NA	TRBD2	TRBV24-1	TRBJ2-3	CATSDPLAGGSTDTQYF	TGTGCCACCAGTGATCCTCTAGCGGGAGGGAGCACAGATACGCAGTATTTT
many	TRBD2	TRBV5-1	TRBJ2-3	CASSLVRGLAGVDTQYF	TGCGCCAGCAGCTTGGTCCGCGGGCTAGCGGGAGTGGATACGCAGTATTTT
NA	TRBD1	TRBV20-1	TRBJ1-2	CSARPPGQGIGYTF	TGCAGTGCTAGACCGCCAGGACAGGGGATCGGCTACACCTTC
many	TRBD1	TRBV18	TRBJ2-1	CASSPGQLSYNEQFF	TGTGCCAGCTCACCGGGACAGCTCTCCTACAATGAGCAGTTCTTC
NA	TRBD2	TRBV29-1	TRBJ2-7	CSVRGLAGVYEQYF	TGCAGCGTCAGGGGACTAGCGGGAGTTTACGAGCAGTACTTC
many	TRBD1	TRBV28	TRBJ1-1	CASSSRQGRTEAFF	TGTGCCAGCAGTAGCAGACAGGGGAGGACTGAAGCTTTCTTT
few	NA	TRBV12-3/TRBV12-4	TRBJ2-1	CASSLLRLLNEQFF	TGTGCCAGCAGTCTGCTCCGACTACTCAATGAGCAGTTCTTC
many	NA	TRBV28	TRBJ2-2	CASSLELGLNTGELFF	TGTGCCAGCAGTTTAGAGTTGGGGTTGAACACCGGGGAGCTGTTTTTT
many	NA	TRBV3-1	TRBJ2-1	CASSQGRGSYNEQFF	TGTGCCAGCAGCCAAGGAAGGGGCTCCTACAATGAGCAGTTCTTC
many	NA	TRBV20-1	TRBJ1-1	CSATPTQNTEAFF	TGCAGTGCTACTCCGACACAGAACACTGAAGCTTTCTTT
few	NA	TRBV3-1	TRBJ2-1	CASSPSLPGIYNEQFF	TGTGCCAGCAGCCCGAGCCTACCTGGGATTTACAATGAGCAGTTCTTC
many	TRBD1	TRBV5-1	TRBJ2-7	CASSSGQVYEQYF	TGCGCCAGCAGCTCGGGACAGGTCTACGAGCAGTACTTC
few	NA	TRBV2	TRBJ1-1	CASSEDLGRDTEAFF	TGTGCCAGCAGTGAAGATCTAGGGCGGGACACTGAAGCTTTCTTT
many	TRBD1	TRBV10-3	TRBJ2-2	CAISPRTGFTGELFF	TGTGCCATCAGTCCTAGGACAGGGTTCACCGGGGAGCTGTTTTTT
NA	NA	TRBV5-1	TRBJ2-3	CASSLARLVGADTQYF	TGCGCCAGCAGCTTGGCCCGACTAGTTGGTGCAGATACGCAGTATTTT
many	TRBD1	TRBV28	TRBJ2-1	CASSLWTGLNEQFF	TGTGCCAGCAGTTTATGGACAGGGCTTAATGAGCAGTTCTTC
many	TRBD1	TRBV29-1	TRBJ2-7	CSATGTGKNEQYF	TGCAGCGCAACCGGGACAGGGAAAAACGAGCAGTACTTC
many	TRBD2	TRBV6-2/TRBV6-3	TRBJ2-1	CASSYAGLAPYNEQFF	TGTGCCAGCAGTTACGCGGGACTAGCCCCCTACAATGAGCAGTTCTTC
few	TRBD2	TRBV19	TRBJ2-6	CASSIGGGSGANVLTF	TGTGCCAGTAGTATTGGGGGGGGCTCTGGGGCCAACGTCCTGACTTTC
many	NA	TRBV5-1	TRBJ1-1	CASSLEPGRRTEAFF	TGCGCCAGCAGCTTGGAGCCAGGGCGGCGGACTGAAGCTTTCTTT
NA	NA	TRBV29-1	TRBJ1-1	CSVARQDQAFF	TGCAGCGTTGCCCGCCAGGATCAAGCTTTCTTT
few	TRBD2	TRBV7-9	TRBJ2-1	CASSFGGLAGDHNEQFF	TGTGCCAGCAGCTTTGGGGGACTAGCGGGAGACCACAATGAGCAGTTCTTC
many	NA	TRBV7-9	TRBJ2-3	CASSLPERARSTDTQYF	TGTGCCAGCAGCTTACCCGAGCGGGCCCGAAGCACAGATACGCAGTATTTT
NA	NA	TRBV6-5	TRBJ2-1	CASSYGGTGDEQFF	TGTGCCAGCAGTTATGGAGGGACCGGCGATGAGCAGTTCTTC
NA	TRBD1	TRBV7-9	TRBJ1-3	CASSLGQGAAGNTIYF	TGTGCCAGCAGCTTAGGGCAGGGGGCGGCTGGAAACACCATATATTTT
NA	NA	TRBV6-2/TRBV6-3	TRBJ2-2	CASSKIRAGTYTGELFF	TGTGCCAGCAGTAAAATCCGAGCCGGGACTTACACCGGGGAGCTGTTTTTT
NA	NA	TRBV28	TRBJ2-2	CASSLPTGVSDTGELFF	TGTGCCAGCAGTTTACCCACGGGAGTTTCCGACACCGGGGAGCTGTTTTTT
many	TRBD2	TRBV12-3/TRBV12-4	TRBJ2-7	CASSLRSVGLAGVEQYF	TGTGCCAGCAGTTTACGATCGGTTGGGCTAGCGGGAGTCGAGCAGTACTTC
NA	TRBD1	TRBV10-3	TRBJ1-4	CAISETGQAGVKLFF	TGTGCCATCAGTGAGACGGGACAGGCGGGCGTAAAACTGTTTTTT
many	NA	TRBV30	TRBJ2-5	CAWRSLGTQYF	TGTGCCTGGAGGAGTTTGGGGACCCAGTACTTC
few	NA	TRBV7-2	TRBJ2-2	CASSLDPVPTGELFF	TGTGCCAGCAGCTTAGATCCCGTACCCACCGGGGAGCTGTTTTTT
few	NA	TRBV15	TRBJ1-6	CATSSRGDILPLHF	TGTGCCACCAGCAGTAGGGGAGACATCTTACCCCTCCACTTT
few	TRBD2	TRBV14	TRBJ2-1	CASSLGGLAEFDEQFF	TGTGCCAGCAGCCTTGGCGGACTAGCGGAATTCGATGAGCAGTTCTTC